The next 2 T cell receptor beta chains were all read from a single sample in a study of blood T cell repertoires in COVID-19. TCRdb's copy holds only in-frame clones and misses some; the assay was immunoSEQ multiplex PCR. In the table there are 220,000 or so clones, about 86% of which are singletons. Material: peripheral blood. The receptors derive from a woman aged 45-65 years with COVID-19, enrolled during active disease.

Remarks on this clone: The sample carries other DNA sequences with the same CDR3. This rearrangement joins TRBV2 to TRBJ2-3; D is undetermined. Trimming removed 2 bases from V and 0 bases from J, with 6 bases in between. Looked up from germline, CDR1 is SNHLY and CDR2 is FYNNEI. The CDR3 runs to 14 residues. The CDR3 region has the DNA TGTGCCAGCAGTGAATCCTCGAGCACAGATACGCAGTATTTT. Encoded protein: CASSESSSTDTQYF. The full variable domain, rest sourced from reference TRBV2 and TRBJ2-3, is EPEVTQTPSHQVTQMGQEVILRCVPISNHLYFYWYRQILGQKVEFLVSFYNNEISEKSEIFDDQFSVERPDGSNFTLKIRSTKLEDSAMYFCASSESSSTDTQYFGPGTRLTVL.

This chain links TRBV6-2 or TRBV6-3 with TRBJ1-4, with TRBD1 as a possible D gene (6 bases). Germline lookup yields CDR1 MNHEY and CDR2 SVGEGT. The V and J ends lost 5 bases and 8 bases respectively, with 15 bases between them. The CDR3 has 14 residues. CDR3 loop: CASSKPIQGEKLFF. Here the CDR3 DNA reads TGTGCCAGCAGTAAACCGATTCAGGGGGAAAAACTGTTTTTT.